One and the same sample provided the 7 T cell receptor beta chains below, sequenced in a study of T cells in localized non-small cell lung cancer. Sequencing was performed with immunoSEQ multiplex PCR; in TCRdb, only in-frame clones are kept and a portion is missing. Of about 34,000 clones in the sample, roughly 93% were seen once. Sequences were derived from peripheral blood, sampled before any cancer treatment. These receptors all come from an older female donor with stage I lung adenocarcinoma.

This chain connects TRBV19 to TRBJ1-5, with a tentative D call TRBD1 (5 bases). The CDR3 sequence is 15 residues long. Per the germline V gene, CDR1 is LNHDA and CDR2 is SQIVND (reference sequence). V lost 2 bases and J 2 bases, leaving 10 bases between the germline ends. CDR3 DNA sequence: TGTGCCAGTAGTATATTGGCAGGGCGCAATCAGCCCCAGCATTTT. This encodes CASSILAGRNQPQHF. Based on the CDR3 plus reference TRBV19 and TRBJ1-5, the full variable domain is DGGITQSPKYLFRKEGQNVTLSCEQNLNHDAMYWYRQDPGQGLRLIYYSQIVNDFQKGDIAEGYSVSREKKESFPLTVTSAQKNPTAFYLCASSILAGRNQPQHFGDGTRLSIL.

The sample holds a few counts of this clone. This chain uses TRBV7-2 with TRBJ2-2; D gene uncertain. CDR3 length equals 16 residues. V shed 3 bases and J shed 1 base, with 12 bases lying between them. Germline CDR1 is SGHTA and CDR2 is FQGNSA. Here the CDR3 reads CASSFSPPQNTGELFF. The DNA for the CDR3 is TGTGCCAGCAGCTTCTCCCCCCCTCAGAACACCGGGGAGCTGTTTTTT.

This clone was found once. V and J are TRBV11-1 and TRBJ1-2; 11 nucleotides line up with TRBD1. Germline CDR1 SGHAT, CDR2 FQDESV (reference sequence). The CDR3 is 14 residues long. V lost 7 bases and J lost 7; bases outside the gene matches: 8. The CDR3 sequence: CASTKDRGLSGYTF. Here the CDR3 DNA reads TGTGCCAGCACCAAGGACAGGGGGCTGAGTGGCTACACCTTC.

The chain combines TRBV11-2 with TRBJ2-5; D gene unclear. The V end was cut by 3 bases, the J end by 2 bases, with 10 bases between. CDR3 size: 14 residues. Germline V gene sequence: CDR1 SGHAT, CDR2 FQNNGV. The CDR3 region is CASSFGRLQETQYF. The DNA for the CDR3 is TGTGCCAGCAGCTTCGGACGGTTACAAGAGACCCAGTACTTC.

The chain is built from TRBV6-5 and TRBJ1-1; 10 nucleotides line up with TRBD1. Germline CDR1 and CDR2: MNHEY and SVGAGI. With 3 bases clipped from V and 5 bases from J, the junction kept 6 bases outside the gene matches. CDR3 length: 15 amino acids. CDR3 nucleotide sequence: TGTGCCAGCAGTTATGACAGGGGGCGTTTGACTGAAGCTTTCTTT. Protein product: CASSYDRGRLTEAFF.

The chain recombines TRBV2 with TRBJ2-2; the match to TRBD2 covers 9 bases. Germline V gene lookup returns CDR1 SNHLY and CDR2 FYNNEI. The CDR3 loop spans 13 amino acids. V gave up 8 bases and J gave up 7 bases; unmatched junction bases: 5. The CDR3 sequence is CASGLASHGELFF. CDR3 bases: TGTGCCAGCGGACTAGCGAGTCACGGGGAGCTGTTTTTT. The full variable domain, completed using reference TRBV2 and TRBJ2-2, is EPEVTQTPSHQVTQMGQEVILRCVPISNHLYFYWYRQILGQKVEFLVSFYNNEISEKSEIFDDQFSVERPDGSNFTLKIRSTKLEDSAMYFCASGLASHGELFFGEGSRLTVL.

The chain combines TRBV18 with TRBJ2-1; TRBD1 or TRBD2 may be the D gene (8 bases each). Germline values: CDR1 KGHSH, CDR2 LQKENI. Trimming removed 3 bases from V and 7 bases from J, with 19 bases in between. CDR3 length: 16 amino acids. The CDR3 loop reads CASSPRDRGLGNEQFF. The CDR3 DNA follows: TGTGCCAGCTCACCGAGAGACAGGGGACTAGGGAATGAGCAGTTCTTC.